Listed here are 22 T cell receptor beta chains from one sample, sequenced in a study of response to subunit inactivated influenza vaccine. In TCRdb, the RT-PCR reads were re-called with MiXCR into one record per CDR3 protein. The repertoire holds roughly 650,000 distinct CDR3 sequences, with around 14% as singletons. The specimen was PBMCs from blood, collected roughly 12 days after vaccination. Source of these receptors: a man aged 50 to 59 who received an inactivated influenza vaccine.

A note on this clonotype: A much larger clone lies one base from this, so it may be a read error. This chain uses TRBV6-2 or TRBV6-3 with TRBJ2-7; D call uncertain. This CDR3 comprises 13 residues. V was shortened by 7 bases and J by 7 bases, with 17 bases between the two germline ends. In germline, CDR1 is MNHEY, CDR2 SVGEGT. The chain's CDR3 is CASIAVPPPEQYF. CDR3 DNA: TGTGCCAGCATTGCCGTCCCCCCACCAGAGCAGTACTTC.

This clonotype has a handful of counts. V and J are TRBV6-1 and TRBJ2-5; 7 positions agree with TRBD1. The trim removed 5 bases at V and 5 bases at J, leaving 8 bases unmatched. The CDR3 extends over 14 amino acids. The germline V gene has CDR1 MNHNS and CDR2 SASEGT. The CDR3 coding sequence is TGTGCCAGCAGTCAACTACAGGGGCGGGAGACCCAGTACTTC. Translating it yields CASSQLQGRETQYF.

This clonotype was counted a few times. The V and J genes are TRBV5-1 and TRBJ1-5; D is possibly TRBD1 (5 bases). Trimming took off 4 bases at V and 1 base at J, with 12 bases between the two ends. The CDR3 sequence is 15 residues long. Germline assignment: CDR1 SGHRS and CDR2 YFSETQ. This CDR3 reads CASSLGDTSNQPQHF. Here the CDR3 DNA reads TGCGCCAGCAGCCTAGGGGATACCAGCAATCAGCCCCAGCATTTT.

The CDR3 here is CASSQLRGNEQFF. CDR3 nucleotide sequence: TGCGCCAGCAGCCAACTCAGAGGCAATGAGCAGTTCTTC. This chain connects TRBV4-1 to TRBJ2-1; unclear D gene. The CDR3 extends over 13 amino acids. The germline CDR1 and CDR2 sequences are MGHRA and YSYEKL. Trimming took off 2 bases at V and 6 bases at J, with 8 bases between the two ends.

With regard to this clonotype: A read error is possible here, since a much larger clone lies one base away. The chain is built from TRBV5-1 and TRBJ2-1; D is possibly TRBD1 (5 bases). This CDR3 spans 14 amino acids. Per germline, CDR1 SGHRS and CDR2 YFSETQ. With 7 bases removed from V and 4 bases from J, the gap between germline ends came to 15 bases. CDR3 in amino acids: CASDVGHPYNEQFF. The DNA for the CDR3 is TGCGCCAGCGATGTGGGGCACCCATACAATGAGCAGTTCTTC.

This chain joins TRBV7-2 and TRBJ1-1, with D unresolved. Trimming shortened V by 5 bases and J by 4 bases, and 20 bases separated the two germline ends. The CDR3 loop spans 16 amino acids. The germline V gene has CDR1 SGHTA and CDR2 FQGNSA. The CDR3 region is CASSPIVGPAGTEAFF. The CDR3 DNA sequence: TGTGCCAGCAGCCCCATAGTGGGTCCCGCCGGCACTGAAGCTTTCTTT.

Only a few counts were recorded for this clonotype. The V gene is TRBV7-3, the J gene TRBJ2-2; D may match TRBD1 or TRBD2 (5 bases each). This CDR3 has 16 amino acids. V lost 2 bases to trimming and J lost 0 bases, with 10 bases between them. CDR1 SGHTA and CDR2 FQGTGA come from the germline V gene. The CDR3 sequence: CASSLQGPANTGELFF. The CDR3 DNA reads as TGTGCCAGCAGCTTACAGGGACCAGCGAACACCGGGGAGCTGTTTTTT.

This clonotype was detected only a few times. The rearrangement links TRBV5-6 to TRBJ1-5; possibly TRBD1 for D (6 bases). Trimming took off 4 bases at V and 5 bases at J, with 16 bases between the two ends. This CDR3 has 15 residues. Germline lookup yields CDR1 SGHDT and CDR2 YYEEEE. CDR3 loop: CASSATGSGDQPQHF. Here the CDR3 DNA reads TGTGCCAGCAGCGCCACAGGGAGCGGGGATCAGCCCCAGCATTTT. Supplemented by reference TRBV5-6 and TRBJ1-5, the full variable domain reads DAGVTQSPTHLIKTRGQQVTLRCSPKSGHDTVSWYQQALGQGPQFIFQYYEEEERQRGNFPDRFSGHQFPNYSSELNVNALLLGDSALYLCASSATGSGDQPQHFGDGTRLSIL.

The genes are TRBV10-3 and TRBJ2-7; D might be TRBD1 or TRBD2, each matching 6 bases. The V gene lost 3 bases and the J gene lost 6 bases, with 15 bases spanning the gap. The V gene's germline CDR1 is ENHRY and CDR2 SYGVKD. The CDR3 runs to 14 residues. In DNA form, the CDR3 reads TGTGCCATCAGTGATGGCAGGGGACTCATCGAGCAGTACTTC. This encodes CAISDGRGLIEQYF.

In this sample, this clonotype turned up a few times. The V and J genes are TRBV7-9 and TRBJ2-7, with TRBD1 matching over 9 bases. The CDR3 runs 15 residues. The V segment lost 5 bases and the J segment 3 bases; nucleotides outside the gene matches: 8. Germline CDR1 and CDR2: SEHNR and FQNEAQ (reference sequence). The CDR3 protein is CASSPPTGGFYEQYF. The CDR3 coding sequence is TGTGCCAGCAGCCCGCCGACAGGGGGATTCTACGAGCAGTACTTC.

This clonotype was seen a handful of times. The chain recombines TRBV6-5 with TRBJ2-3; TRBD2 matches at 10 bases. This CDR3 has 16 residues. V was clipped by 0 bases and J by 5 bases; unmatched bases: 5. Per germline, CDR1 MNHEY and CDR2 SVGAGI. The CDR3, as DNA: TGTGCCAGCAGTTACTCACCTAGCGGGGGTATAGATACGCAGTATTTT. It specifies CASSYSPSGGIDTQYF.

There are many counts of this clonotype. The V call is TRBV20-1, the J call TRBJ1-1; D possibly corresponds to TRBD1 (6 bases). Germline V gives CDR1 DFQATT, CDR2 SNEGSKA (reference sequence). There are 14 residues in the CDR3. Trimming shortened V by 3 bases and J by 4 bases, and 15 bases separated the two germline ends. Here the CDR3 DNA reads TGCAGTGCTAGCCCCTTTACAGGGATCACTGAAGCTTTCTTT. Its protein is CSASPFTGITEAFF.

This clonotype was detected only a few times. This rearrangement joins TRBV6-4 to TRBJ2-1; TRBD2 matches at 7 bases. V shed 6 bases, J shed 9 bases, and the junction held 11 bases outside the gene matches. The CDR3 has 14 residues. Germline CDR1 and CDR2: MRHNA and SNTAGT. CDR3 nucleotide sequence: TGTGCCAGCAGAAGGGTAGTTACTAGCGCTGAGCAGTTCTTC. It translates to CASRRVVTSAEQFF.

The CDR3 DNA reads as TGTGCCAGCAGTTCCAGGCTGAGCAATCAGCCCCAGCATTTT. It codes for CASSSRLSNQPQHF. The chain couples TRBV12-3 or TRBV12-4 to TRBJ1-5; D remains ambiguous. V lost 4 bases and J 1 base, leaving 8 bases between the germline ends. The CDR3 is made up of 14 amino acids.

The rearrangement uses TRBV5-5 and TRBJ2-2; D remains ambiguous. CDR1 is SGHKS and CDR2 is YYEKEE in the germline V gene (reference sequence). The CDR3 runs to 13 residues. Trimming cost V 4 bases and J 4 bases, with 8 bases left between them. The CDR3 region has the DNA TGTGCCAGCAGCGAGACCGTCACCGGGGAGCTGTTTTTT. As protein: CASSETVTGELFF.

V and J are TRBV7-7 and TRBJ2-5; D ambiguous. The germline CDR1 and CDR2 sequences are SSHAT and FNYEAQ (reference sequence). The CDR3 has 13 residues. Trimming cost V 3 bases and J 1 base, with 6 bases left between them. The CDR3 protein is CASSFVGQETQYF. CDR3 DNA sequence: TGTGCCAGCAGCTTTGTCGGCCAAGAGACCCAGTACTTC. The whole variable domain, filled in from reference TRBV7-7 and TRBJ2-5, reads GAGVSQSPRYKVTKRGQDVTLRCDPISSHATLYWYQQALGQGPEFLTYFNYEAQPDKSGLPSDRFSAERPEGSISTLTIQRTEQRDSAMYRCASSFVGQETQYFGPGTRLLVL.

This clonotype has a handful of counts. The chain carries TRBV20-1 and TRBJ2-1, with D possibly called TRBD1 or TRBD2 (6 bases each). Germline CDR1 reads DFQATT; CDR2 reads SNEGSKA (reference sequence). The V end was cut by 2 bases, the J end by 6 bases, with 17 bases between. The CDR3 length is 15 residues. In DNA, the CDR3 is TGCAGTGCTAGAAGCCAAGGGGGGCCTATCAATGAGCAGTTCTTC. Residues: CSARSQGGPINEQFF.

This clonotype was seen only a few times. This chain links TRBV18 with TRBJ2-1; D is possibly TRBD1 or TRBD2 (5 bases each). Germline V gene sequence: CDR1 KGHSH, CDR2 LQKENI. This CDR3 region has 14 residues. The germline V and J ends were trimmed by 10 bases and 5 bases, with 18 bases remaining between them. The CDR3 loop is CATSLGDGNNEQFF. For the CDR3, the DNA is TGTGCCACCTCCCTCGGGGACGGTAACAATGAGCAGTTCTTC.

This chain connects TRBV7-2 to TRBJ2-5; D remains ambiguous. The V gene lost 6 bases and the J gene lost 5 bases, with 10 bases spanning the gap. The CDR3 runs to 12 residues. Germline-derived CDR1 and CDR2 are SGHTA and FQGNSA. As DNA, the CDR3 is TGTGCCAGCAGACGAACCCACGAGACCCAGTACTTC. The encoded protein is CASRRTHETQYF.

The chain employs TRBV5-1 and TRBJ2-5, with TRBD2 matching over 8 bases. This CDR3 comprises 16 residues. With V trimmed by 0 bases and J by 3 bases, 7 bases remained unmatched. CDR1 is SGHRS and CDR2 is YFSETQ in the germline V gene. CDR3 coding DNA: TGCGCCAGCAGCTTGGGTGGAACTAGCGGAGAAGAGACCCAGTACTTC. As protein: CASSLGGTSGEETQYF.

Comments on this clonotype: This may stem from a read error, because a much larger clone lies one nucleotide away. The chain is built from TRBV24-1 and TRBJ1-2; D unresolved. The CDR3 extends over 12 amino acids. V was cut by 4 bases and J by 5 bases, with 7 bases left in between. Germline CDR1 reads KGHDR; CDR2 reads SFDVKD. CDR3 DNA: TGTGCCACCAGTGAGAAAAGATATGGCTACACCTTC. Its protein is CATSEKRYGYTF.

This clonotype was detected a few times. CDR3 DNA sequence: TGTGCCAGCAGCCCGGGACAAACATCAATGGGTGAAAAACTGTTTTTT. It yields the protein CASSPGQTSMGEKLFF. The chain carries TRBV12-3 or TRBV12-4 and TRBJ1-4; possible D gene TRBD1, 6 bases. Deletions cut 6 bases from V and 7 bases from J, with 21 bases between. The CDR3 contains 16 residues.